The sequence of this TCR beta chain was determined in a study of blood T cell repertoires in COVID-19. Overall study: The United States, Italy and Spain provided the acute and convalescent COVID-19 samples. The cDNA or gDNA used as material had been derived from T cells, B-cell-depleted T cells, or PBMCs.

Methods used by the authors: Reference gene primers were amplified, and this amplification served to estimate nucleated cell counts. The protocol was immunoSEQ multiplex PCR, while the TCRdb copy is restricted to in-frame clones and leaves out a portion. V and J calls and clone size follow that table, whereas D and trimming were derived from the DNA. The repertoire has 150,000 to 200,000 clones, roughly four fifths of them found once; the top ten carry approximately 10%. CDR1 is SGHAT, CDR2 FQNNGV, per germline. With V trimmed by 1 base and J by 1 base, 9 bases remained unmatched. The CDR3 is 17 residues long.

This receptor was taken from a human donor in a cohort sampled during active COVID-19. Material: peripheral blood. The chain uses TRBV11-2 and TRBJ1-1; 7 positions agree with TRBD1. CDR3 in amino acids: CASSLALNYRGNTEAFF. The CDR3 bases are TGTGCCAGCAGCTTAGCGTTAAATTACAGGGGGAACACTGAAGCTTTCTTT. The full variable domain, completed using reference TRBV11-2 and TRBJ1-1, is EAGVAQSPRYKIIEKRQSVAFWCNPISGHATLYWYQQILGQGPKLLIQFQNNGVVDDSQLPKDRFSAERLKGVDSTLKIQPAKLEDSAVYLCASSLALNYRGNTEAFFGQGTRLTVV.